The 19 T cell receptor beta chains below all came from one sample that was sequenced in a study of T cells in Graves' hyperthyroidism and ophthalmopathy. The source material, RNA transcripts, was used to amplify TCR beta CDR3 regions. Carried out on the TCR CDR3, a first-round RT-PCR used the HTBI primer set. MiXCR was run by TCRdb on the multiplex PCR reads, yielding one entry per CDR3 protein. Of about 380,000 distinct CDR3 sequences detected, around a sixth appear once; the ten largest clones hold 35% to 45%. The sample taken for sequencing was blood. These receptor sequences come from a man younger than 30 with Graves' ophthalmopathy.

CDR3 bases: TGTGCCAGCAGCGTCGGGGATCCCGCAGATACGCAGTATTTT. Residues: CASSVGDPADTQYF. The J gene is TRBJ2-3, the V gene TRBV9; D may be TRBD2 (5 bases). Deletions cut 2 bases from V and 4 bases from J, with 11 bases between. This CDR3 is 14 amino acids long. Looked up from germline, CDR1 is SGDLS and CDR2 is YYNGEE.

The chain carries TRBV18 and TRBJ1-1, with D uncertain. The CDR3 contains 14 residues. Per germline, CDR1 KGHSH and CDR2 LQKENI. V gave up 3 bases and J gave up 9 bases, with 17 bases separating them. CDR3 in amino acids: CASSPSVEVGQAFF. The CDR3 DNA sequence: TGTGCCAGCTCACCGTCGGTGGAAGTAGGTCAAGCTTTCTTT.

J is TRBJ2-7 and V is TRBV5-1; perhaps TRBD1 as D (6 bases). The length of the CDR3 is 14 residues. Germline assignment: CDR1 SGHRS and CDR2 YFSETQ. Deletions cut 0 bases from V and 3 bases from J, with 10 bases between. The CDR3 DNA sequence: TGCGCCAGCAGCTTGGCAGGGGTGGGCTACGAGCAGTACTTC. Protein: CASSLAGVGYEQYF.

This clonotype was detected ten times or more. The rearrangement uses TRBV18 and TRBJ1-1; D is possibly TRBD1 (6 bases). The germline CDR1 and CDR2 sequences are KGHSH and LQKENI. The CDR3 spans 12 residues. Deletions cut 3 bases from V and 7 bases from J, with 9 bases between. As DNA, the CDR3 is TGTGCCAGCTCACCTCAGGACAGTGAAGCTTTCTTT. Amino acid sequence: CASSPQDSEAFF.

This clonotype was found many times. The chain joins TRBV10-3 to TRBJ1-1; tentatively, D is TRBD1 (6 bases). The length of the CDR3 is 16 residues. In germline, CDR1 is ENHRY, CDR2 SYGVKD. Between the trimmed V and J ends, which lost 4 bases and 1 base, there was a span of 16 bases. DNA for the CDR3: TGTGCCATCAGTGGGAACCCGGGACACGGGAACACTGAAGCTTTCTTT. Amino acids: CAISGNPGHGNTEAFF.

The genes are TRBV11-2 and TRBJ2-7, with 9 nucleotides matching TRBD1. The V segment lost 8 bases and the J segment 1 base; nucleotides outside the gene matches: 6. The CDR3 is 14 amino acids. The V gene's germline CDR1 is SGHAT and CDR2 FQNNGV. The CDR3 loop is CASALGTGSYEQYF. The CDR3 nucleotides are TGTGCCAGCGCACTCGGGACAGGGTCCTACGAGCAGTACTTC.

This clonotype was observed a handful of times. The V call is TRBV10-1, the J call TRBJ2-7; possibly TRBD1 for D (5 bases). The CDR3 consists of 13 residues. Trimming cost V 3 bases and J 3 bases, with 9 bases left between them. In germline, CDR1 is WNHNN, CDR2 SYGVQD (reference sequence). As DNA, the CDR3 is TGCGCCAGCAGTGACCACAGGCACTACGAGCAGTACTTC. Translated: CASSDHRHYEQYF.

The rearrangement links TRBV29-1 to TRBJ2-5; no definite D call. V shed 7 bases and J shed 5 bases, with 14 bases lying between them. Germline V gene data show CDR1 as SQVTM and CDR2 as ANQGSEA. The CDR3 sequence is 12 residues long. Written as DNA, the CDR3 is TGCAGCGACCTGACCCCAACGGAGACCCAGTACTTC. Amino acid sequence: CSDLTPTETQYF.

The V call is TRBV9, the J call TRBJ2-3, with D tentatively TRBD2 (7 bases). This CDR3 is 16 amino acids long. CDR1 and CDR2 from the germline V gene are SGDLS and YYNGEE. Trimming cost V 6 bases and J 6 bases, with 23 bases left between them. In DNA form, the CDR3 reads TGTGCCAGCACCGGAGGCGGCGGGGGCCAACTTGATACGCAGTATTTT. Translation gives CASTGGGGGQLDTQYF. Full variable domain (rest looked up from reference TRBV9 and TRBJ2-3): DSGVTQTPKHLITATGQRVTLRCSPRSGDLSVYWYQQSLDQGLQFLIQYYNGEERAKGNILERFSAQQFPDLHSELNLSSLELGDSALYFCASTGGGGGQLDTQYFGPGTRLTVL.

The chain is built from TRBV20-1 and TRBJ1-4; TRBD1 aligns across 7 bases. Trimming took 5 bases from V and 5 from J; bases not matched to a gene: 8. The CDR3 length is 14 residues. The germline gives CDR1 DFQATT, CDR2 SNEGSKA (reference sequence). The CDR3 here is CSAVDRDGNEKLFF. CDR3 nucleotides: TGCAGTGCTGTTGACAGGGATGGCAATGAAAAACTGTTTTTT.

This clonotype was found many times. The chain's CDR3 is CASSPPLGASPQETQYF. The CDR3 region has the DNA TGTGCCAGCAGCCCCCCGCTCGGGGCTAGCCCCCAAGAGACCCAGTACTTC. The chain couples TRBV7-8 to TRBJ2-5, with D perhaps assigned TRBD1 or TRBD2 (5 bases each). Germline V gene sequence: CDR1 SGHVS, CDR2 FQNEAQ. The CDR3 sequence is 17 residues long. V lost 5 bases, J lost 1 base, and 20 bases lay in between.

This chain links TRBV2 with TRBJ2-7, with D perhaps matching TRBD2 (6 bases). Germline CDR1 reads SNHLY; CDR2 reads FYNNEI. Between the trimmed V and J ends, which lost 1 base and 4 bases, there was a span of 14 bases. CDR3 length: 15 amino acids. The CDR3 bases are TGTGCCAGCAGTGAAGGGAGGGGAGATGGATACGAGCAGTACTTC. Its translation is CASSEGRGDGYEQYF.

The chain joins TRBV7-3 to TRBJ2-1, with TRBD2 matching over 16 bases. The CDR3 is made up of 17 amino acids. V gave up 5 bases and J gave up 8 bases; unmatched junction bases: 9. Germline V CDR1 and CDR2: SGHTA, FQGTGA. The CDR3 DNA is TGTGCCAGCAGCGAAACCGGGACTAGCGGGGGGGCCTATGAGCAGTTCTTC. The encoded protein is CASSETGTSGGAYEQFF.

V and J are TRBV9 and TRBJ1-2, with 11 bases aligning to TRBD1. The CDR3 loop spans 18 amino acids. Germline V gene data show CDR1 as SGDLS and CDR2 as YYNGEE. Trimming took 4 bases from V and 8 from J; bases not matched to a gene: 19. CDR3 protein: CASSPATGQGVHTEGYTF. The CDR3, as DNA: TGTGCCAGCAGCCCCGCTACGGGACAGGGGGTCCATACTGAAGGCTACACCTTC. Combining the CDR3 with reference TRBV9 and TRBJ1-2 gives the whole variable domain DSGVTQTPKHLITATGQRVTLRCSPRSGDLSVYWYQQSLDQGLQFLIQYYNGEERAKGNILERFSAQQFPDLHSELNLSSLELGDSALYFCASSPATGQGVHTEGYTFGSGTRLTVV.

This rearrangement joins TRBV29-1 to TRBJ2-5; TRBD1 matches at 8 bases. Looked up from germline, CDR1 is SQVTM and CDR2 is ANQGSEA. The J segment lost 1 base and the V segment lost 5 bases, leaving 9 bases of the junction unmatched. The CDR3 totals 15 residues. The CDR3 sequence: CSVLTDRGAQETQYF. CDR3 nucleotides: TGCAGCGTTCTTACCGACAGGGGAGCCCAAGAGACCCAGTACTTC.

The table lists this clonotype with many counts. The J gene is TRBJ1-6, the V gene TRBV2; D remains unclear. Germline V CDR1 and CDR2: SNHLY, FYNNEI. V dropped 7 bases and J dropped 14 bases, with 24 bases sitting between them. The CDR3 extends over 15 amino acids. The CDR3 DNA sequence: TGTGCCAGCATCTTGGGGTTTTTGCCCGATTCGGCCCTCCACTTT. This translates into CASILGFLPDSALHF.

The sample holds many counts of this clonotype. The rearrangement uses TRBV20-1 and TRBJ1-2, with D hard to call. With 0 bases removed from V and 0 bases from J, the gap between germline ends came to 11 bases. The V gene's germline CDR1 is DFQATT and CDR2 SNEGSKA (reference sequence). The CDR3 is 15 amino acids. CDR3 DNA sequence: TGCAGTGCTAGAGATAATCAAGCCCCTAACTATGGCTACACCTTC. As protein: CSARDNQAPNYGYTF.

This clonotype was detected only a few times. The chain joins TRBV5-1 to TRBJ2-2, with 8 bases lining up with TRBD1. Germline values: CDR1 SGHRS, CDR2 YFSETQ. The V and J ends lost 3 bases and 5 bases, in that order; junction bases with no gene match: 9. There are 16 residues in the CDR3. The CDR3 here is CASSSGTGERTGELFF. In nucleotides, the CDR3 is TGCGCCAGCAGCTCGGGGACAGGAGAAAGAACCGGGGAGCTGTTTTTT.

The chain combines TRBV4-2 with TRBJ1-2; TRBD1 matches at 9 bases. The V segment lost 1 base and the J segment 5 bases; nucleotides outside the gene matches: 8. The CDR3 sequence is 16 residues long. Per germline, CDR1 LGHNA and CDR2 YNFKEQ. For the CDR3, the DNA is TGTGCCAGCAGCCAAGTTACCGGACAGGGGTTATATGGCTACACCTTC. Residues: CASSQVTGQGLYGYTF.